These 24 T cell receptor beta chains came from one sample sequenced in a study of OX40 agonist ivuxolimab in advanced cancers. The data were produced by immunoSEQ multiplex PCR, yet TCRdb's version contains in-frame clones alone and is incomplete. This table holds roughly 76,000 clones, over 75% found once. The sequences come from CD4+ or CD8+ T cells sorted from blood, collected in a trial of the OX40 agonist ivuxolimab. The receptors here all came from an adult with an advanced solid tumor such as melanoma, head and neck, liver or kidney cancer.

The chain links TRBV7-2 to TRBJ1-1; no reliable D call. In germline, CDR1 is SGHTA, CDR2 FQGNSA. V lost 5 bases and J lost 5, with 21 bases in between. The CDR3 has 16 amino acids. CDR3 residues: CASSHSTGRVITEAFF. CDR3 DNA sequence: TGTGCCAGCAGCCATTCTACGGGGAGGGTAATTACTGAAGCTTTCTTT.

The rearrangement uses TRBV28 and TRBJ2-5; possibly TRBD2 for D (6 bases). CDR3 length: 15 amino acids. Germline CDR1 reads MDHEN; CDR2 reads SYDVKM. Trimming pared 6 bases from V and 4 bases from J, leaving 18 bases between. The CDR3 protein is CASSTTGTEGETQYF. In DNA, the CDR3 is TGTGCCAGCAGCACTACGGGGACTGAGGGAGAGACCCAGTACTTC.

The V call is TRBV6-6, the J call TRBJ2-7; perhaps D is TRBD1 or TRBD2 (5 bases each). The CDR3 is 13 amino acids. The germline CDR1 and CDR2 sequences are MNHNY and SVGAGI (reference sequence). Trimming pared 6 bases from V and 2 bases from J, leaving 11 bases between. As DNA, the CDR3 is TGTGCCAGCAGCCGGGACGGTCCCTACGAGCAGTACTTC. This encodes CASSRDGPYEQYF.

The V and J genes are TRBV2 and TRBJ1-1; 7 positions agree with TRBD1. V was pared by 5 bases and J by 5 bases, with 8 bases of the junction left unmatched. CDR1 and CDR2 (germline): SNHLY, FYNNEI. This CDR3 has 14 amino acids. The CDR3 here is CASSWDSRGTEAFF. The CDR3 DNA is TGTGCCAGCAGTTGGGACAGTCGGGGGACTGAAGCTTTCTTT.

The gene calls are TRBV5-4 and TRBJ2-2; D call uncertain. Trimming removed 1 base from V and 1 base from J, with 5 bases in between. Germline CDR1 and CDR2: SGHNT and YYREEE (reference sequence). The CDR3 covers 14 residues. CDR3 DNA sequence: TGTGCCAGCAGCTTGCCCGTGAACACCGGGGAGCTGTTTTTT. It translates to CASSLPVNTGELFF.

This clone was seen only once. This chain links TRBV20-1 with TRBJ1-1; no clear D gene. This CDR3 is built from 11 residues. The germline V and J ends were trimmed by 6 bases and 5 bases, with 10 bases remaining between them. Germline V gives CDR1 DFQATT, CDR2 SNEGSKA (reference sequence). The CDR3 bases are TGCAGTGCCATAGACGCGACTGAAGCTTTCTTT. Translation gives CSAIDATEAFF.

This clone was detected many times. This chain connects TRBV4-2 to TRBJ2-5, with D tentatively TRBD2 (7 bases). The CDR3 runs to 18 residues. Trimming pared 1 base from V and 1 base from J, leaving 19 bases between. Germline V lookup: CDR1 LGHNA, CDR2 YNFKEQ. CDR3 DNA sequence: TGTGCCAGCAGCCAAGGTTCGTCCGGGGGAGGGGGCCAAGAGACCCAGTACTTC. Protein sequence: CASSQGSSGGGGQETQYF.

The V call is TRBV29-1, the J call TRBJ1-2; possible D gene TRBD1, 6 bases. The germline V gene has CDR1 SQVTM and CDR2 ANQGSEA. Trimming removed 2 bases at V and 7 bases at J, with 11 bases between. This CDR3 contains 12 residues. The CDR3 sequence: CSVEWGARGYTF. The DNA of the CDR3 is TGCAGCGTTGAATGGGGGGCTCGTGGCTACACCTTC.

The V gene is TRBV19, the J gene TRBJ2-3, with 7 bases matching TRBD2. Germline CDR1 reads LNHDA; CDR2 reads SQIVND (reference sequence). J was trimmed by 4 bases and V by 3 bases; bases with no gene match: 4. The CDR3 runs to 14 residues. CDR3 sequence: CASSIGGSADTQYF. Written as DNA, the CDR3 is TGTGCCAGTAGTATCGGCGGGAGTGCAGATACGCAGTATTTT.

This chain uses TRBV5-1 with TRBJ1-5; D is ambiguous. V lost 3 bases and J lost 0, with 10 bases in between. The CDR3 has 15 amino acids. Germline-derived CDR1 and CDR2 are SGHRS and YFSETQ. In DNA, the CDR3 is TGCGCCAGCAGCTGGGGAGACGGTAGCAATCAGCCCCAGCATTTT. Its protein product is CASSWGDGSNQPQHF.

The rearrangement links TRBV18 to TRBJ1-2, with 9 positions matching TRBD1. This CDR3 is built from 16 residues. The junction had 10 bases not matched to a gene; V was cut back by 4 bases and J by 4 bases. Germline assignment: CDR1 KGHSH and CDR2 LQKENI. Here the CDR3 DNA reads TGTGCCAGCTCACAGACACAGGGGGCAGATCTCTATGGCTACACCTTC. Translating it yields CASSQTQGADLYGYTF. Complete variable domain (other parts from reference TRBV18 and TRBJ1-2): NAGVMQNPRHLVRRRGQEARLRCSPMKGHSHVYWYRQLPEEGLKFMVYLQKENIIDESGMPKERFSAEFPKEGPSILRIQQVVRGDSAAYFCASSQTQGADLYGYTFGSGTRLTVV.

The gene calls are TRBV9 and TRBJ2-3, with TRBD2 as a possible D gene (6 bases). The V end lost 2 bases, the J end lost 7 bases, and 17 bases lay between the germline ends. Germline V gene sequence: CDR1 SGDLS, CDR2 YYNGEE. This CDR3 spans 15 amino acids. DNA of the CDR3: TGTGCCAGCAGCGTTGGTCCTAGCGCGTGGAATACGCAGTATTTT. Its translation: CASSVGPSAWNTQYF. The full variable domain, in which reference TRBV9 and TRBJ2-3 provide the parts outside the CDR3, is DSGVTQTPKHLITATGQRVTLRCSPRSGDLSVYWYQQSLDQGLQFLIQYYNGEERAKGNILERFSAQQFPDLHSELNLSSLELGDSALYFCASSVGPSAWNTQYFGPGTRLTVL.

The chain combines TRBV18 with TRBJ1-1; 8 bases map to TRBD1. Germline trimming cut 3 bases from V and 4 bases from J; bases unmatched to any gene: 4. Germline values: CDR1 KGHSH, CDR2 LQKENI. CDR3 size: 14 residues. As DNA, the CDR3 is TGTGCCAGCTCACCTCTACAGGGGGTCACTGAAGCTTTCTTT. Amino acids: CASSPLQGVTEAFF.

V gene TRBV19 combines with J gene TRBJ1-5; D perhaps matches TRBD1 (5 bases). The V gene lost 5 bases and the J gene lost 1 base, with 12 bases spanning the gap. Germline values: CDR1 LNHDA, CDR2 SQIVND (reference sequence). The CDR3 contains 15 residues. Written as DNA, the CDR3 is TGTGCCAGTAGTCCCCGCAGGGCGAGCAATCAGCCCCAGCATTTT. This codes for CASSPRRASNQPQHF.

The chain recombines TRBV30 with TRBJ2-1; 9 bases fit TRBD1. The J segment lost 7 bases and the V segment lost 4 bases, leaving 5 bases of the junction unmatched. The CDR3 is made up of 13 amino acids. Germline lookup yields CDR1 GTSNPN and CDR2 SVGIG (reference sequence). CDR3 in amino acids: CAWTQGAGNEQFF. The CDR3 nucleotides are TGTGCCTGGACACAGGGGGCGGGTAATGAGCAGTTCTTC.

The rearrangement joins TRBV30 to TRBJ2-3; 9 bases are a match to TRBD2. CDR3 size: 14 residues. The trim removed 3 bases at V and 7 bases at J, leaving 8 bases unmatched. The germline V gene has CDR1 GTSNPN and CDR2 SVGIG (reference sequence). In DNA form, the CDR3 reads TGTGCCTGGAGGGGACTAGCCTCGTCCAATACGCAGTATTTT. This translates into CAWRGLASSNTQYF.

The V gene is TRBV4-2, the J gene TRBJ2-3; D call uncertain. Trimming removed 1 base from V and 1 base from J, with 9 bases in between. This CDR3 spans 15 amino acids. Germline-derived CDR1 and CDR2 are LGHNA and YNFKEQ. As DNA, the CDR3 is TGTGCCAGCAGCCAAGTCCACTACCGCACAGATACGCAGTATTTT. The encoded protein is CASSQVHYRTDTQYF.

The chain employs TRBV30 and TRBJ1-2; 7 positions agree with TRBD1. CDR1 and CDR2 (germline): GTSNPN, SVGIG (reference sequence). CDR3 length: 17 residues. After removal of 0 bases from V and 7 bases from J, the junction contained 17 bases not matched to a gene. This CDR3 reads CAWSVLLGGRGSAGYTF. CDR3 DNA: TGTGCCTGGAGTGTACTTTTAGGAGGCAGGGGGTCGGCTGGCTACACCTTC.

For the CDR3, the DNA is TGTGCCAGCAGCCGGGACAGCATGAACACTGAAGCTTTCTTT. It encodes CASSRDSMNTEAFF. The chain couples TRBV27 to TRBJ1-1; 7 bases are shared with TRBD1. The CDR3 totals 14 residues. CDR1 is MNHEY and CDR2 is SMNVEV in the germline V gene (reference sequence). The V and J ends lost 6 bases and 0 bases, in that order; junction bases with no gene match: 4.

The CDR3 reads CASGSSGETQYF. DNA for the CDR3: TGTGCCAGCGGAAGTTCTGGGGAGACCCAGTACTTC. The V call is TRBV11-3, the J call TRBJ2-5; D ambiguous. CDR3 size: 12 residues. Germline values: CDR1 SGHNT, CDR2 YENEEA. Trimming removed 8 bases at V and 5 bases at J, with 12 bases between.

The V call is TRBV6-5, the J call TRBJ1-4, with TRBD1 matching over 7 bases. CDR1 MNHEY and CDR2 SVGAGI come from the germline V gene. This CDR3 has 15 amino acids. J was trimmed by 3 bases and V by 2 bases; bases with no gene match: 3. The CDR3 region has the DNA TGTGCCAGCAGTTACATGGGACAGCCTAATGAAAAACTGTTTTTT. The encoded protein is CASSYMGQPNEKLFF.

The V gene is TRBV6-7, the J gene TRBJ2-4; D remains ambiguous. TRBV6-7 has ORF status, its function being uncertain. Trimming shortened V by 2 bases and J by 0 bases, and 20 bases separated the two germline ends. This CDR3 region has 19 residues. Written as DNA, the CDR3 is TGTGCCAGCAGTTACCCGGATGTAGGCCAACGGATAGCCAAAAACATTCAGTACTTC. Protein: CASSYPDVGQRIAKNIQYF.

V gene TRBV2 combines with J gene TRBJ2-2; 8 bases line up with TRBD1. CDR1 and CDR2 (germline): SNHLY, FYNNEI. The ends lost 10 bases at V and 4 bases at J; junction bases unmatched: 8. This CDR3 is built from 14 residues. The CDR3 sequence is CATKGTGPTGELFF. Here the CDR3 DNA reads TGTGCCACCAAAGGGACAGGTCCCACCGGGGAGCTGTTTTTT.

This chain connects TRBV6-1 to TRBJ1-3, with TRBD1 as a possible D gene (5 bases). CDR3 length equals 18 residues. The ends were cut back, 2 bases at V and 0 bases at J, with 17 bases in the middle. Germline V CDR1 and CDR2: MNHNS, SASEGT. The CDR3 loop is CASSEIPGLLSSGNTIYF. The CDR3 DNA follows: TGTGCCAGCAGTGAAATACCGGGACTGTTAAGCTCTGGAAACACCATATATTTT.